Listed below are T cell receptor beta chains from one sample, sequenced in a study of blood T cell repertoires in COVID-19. The protocol was immunoSEQ multiplex PCR, while the TCRdb copy is restricted to in-frame clones and leaves out a portion. The table includes around 470,000 clones, nearly 90% detected once. The sample consisted of peripheral blood. The receptors stem from a man younger than 35 with COVID-19, enrolled during active disease. CDR3s include the opening cysteine and the closing phenylalanine or tryptophan. The order of the fields is V gene, clone size, D gene, J gene, CDR3 DNA, CDR3 protein. D genes are given only for firm matches. For some rows the clone size is stated as once, few or many, or as a class when expanded; others skip it.

v_gene: TRBV5-8; abundance: .; d_gene: TRBD1; j_gene: TRBJ1-5; CDR3nt: TGTGCCAGCAGCTCCGGGACAGGGGTTAGTAGCAATCAGCCCCAGCATTTT; CDR3aa: CASSSGTGVSSNQPQHF
v_gene: TRBV2; abundance: .; d_gene: TRBD1; j_gene: TRBJ1-2; CDR3nt: TGTGCCAGCATCGGTGACAGGGCATTTAATGGCTACACCTTC; CDR3aa: CASIGDRAFNGYTF
v_gene: TRBV10-3; abundance: .; d_gene: .; j_gene: TRBJ2-3; CDR3nt: TGTGCCATCAGTGAGTCGTCTTCAGATACGCAGTATTTT; CDR3aa: CAISESSSDTQYF
v_gene: TRBV19; abundance: .; d_gene: .; j_gene: TRBJ2-7; CDR3nt: TGTGCCACCTCGGACACGACCTACGAGCAGTACTTC; CDR3aa: CATSDTTYEQYF
v_gene: TRBV2; abundance: .; d_gene: TRBD1; j_gene: TRBJ1-4; CDR3nt: TGTGCCAGTACAGGGGACGCCGTAAAACTGTTTTTT; CDR3aa: CASTGDAVKLFF
v_gene: TRBV7-3; abundance: .; d_gene: .; j_gene: TRBJ2-1; CDR3nt: TGTGCCAGCAGCCGAACTACCGGTGGTGAGCAGTTCTTC; CDR3aa: CASSRTTGGEQFF
v_gene: TRBV5-8; abundance: .; d_gene: TRBD2; j_gene: TRBJ2-5; CDR3nt: TGTGCCAGCAGCCGGGGGGCTAGCGGGGCGGAGACCCAGTACTTC; CDR3aa: CASSRGASGAETQYF
v_gene: TRBV15; abundance: .; d_gene: .; j_gene: TRBJ2-7; CDR3nt: TGTGCCACCAGCAGAGTCGGAGGGGGCACGTACGAGCAGTACTTC; CDR3aa: CATSRVGGGTYEQYF
v_gene: TRBV30; abundance: .; d_gene: TRBD1; j_gene: TRBJ1-2; CDR3nt: TGTGCCTGGACCCGGGGACAGAACTATGGCTACACCTTC; CDR3aa: CAWTRGQNYGYTF
v_gene: TRBV19; abundance: .; d_gene: TRBD1; j_gene: TRBJ1-1; CDR3nt: TGTGCCAGTGGGGACAGGGGCAACACTGAAGCTTTCTTT; CDR3aa: CASGDRGNTEAFF
v_gene: TRBV30; abundance: .; d_gene: TRBD1; j_gene: TRBJ1-6; CDR3nt: TGTGCCTGGACCTCAGGGGGCCGAGGTTCACCCCTCCACTTT; CDR3aa: CAWTSGGRGSPLHF
v_gene: TRBV19; abundance: .; d_gene: TRBD1; j_gene: TRBJ1-4; CDR3nt: TGTGCCAGTAGTAACAGGGGACGCGAAAAACTGTTTTTT; CDR3aa: CASSNRGREKLFF
v_gene: TRBV15; abundance: .; d_gene: TRBD1; j_gene: TRBJ2-5; CDR3nt: TGTGCCACCAGCAGTGGACAGGGGGGAGGAGAGACCCAGTACTTC; CDR3aa: CATSSGQGGGETQYF
v_gene: TRBV5-1; abundance: .; d_gene: .; j_gene: TRBJ1-3; CDR3nt: TGCGCCAGCAGCTTGGACTACTCTGGAAACACCATATATTTT; CDR3aa: CASSLDYSGNTIYF
v_gene: TRBV12-3/TRBV12-4; abundance: .; d_gene: .; j_gene: TRBJ2-5; CDR3nt: TGTGCCAGCAGTCAAGGGGACCAAGAGACCCAGTACTTC; CDR3aa: CASSQGDQETQYF
v_gene: TRBV7-8; abundance: once; d_gene: TRBD1; j_gene: TRBJ1-6; CDR3nt: TGTGCCAGCAGCTCGAGGACAGGGGGCAAAAATTCACCCCTCCACTTT; CDR3aa: CASSSRTGGKNSPLHF